This T cell receptor (beta chain) was retrieved from a study of regulatory T cells in long-lasting Graves disease. This sample's time point: newly diagnosed GD, antithyroid drugs for less than 3 months. Making the TCR library involved RNA that had been extracted from PBMCs. iRepertoire HTBI primers and Arm-PCR of CDR3 regions built TCR beta libraries. TCRdb passed the multiplex PCR reads through MiXCR, listing each CDR3 protein once. The sample lists around 360,000 distinct CDR3 sequences; around 15% were seen once. The CDR3 runs 16 residues. V lost 5 bases and J lost 6, with 19 bases in between. Germline V gene lookup returns CDR1 MDHEN and CDR2 SYDVKM. This clonotype was observed a handful of times. The same sample was also studied in work on T cells in Graves' hyperthyroidism and ophthalmopathy. That study adds: Carried out on the TCR CDR3, a first-round RT-PCR used the HTBI primer set. Blood also contained most expanded thyroid clonotypes above 0.001.

This sequence originates from a woman aged 18-29 years with Graves disease. Sequences were derived from peripheral blood mononuclear cells (PBMCs), sampled at new diagnosis, from a patient treated with antithyroid drugs. The V and J genes are TRBV28 and TRBJ2-2; a weak D match, TRBD2 (6 bases). The CDR3 region is CASSLGTGVNAGELFF. DNA of the CDR3: TGTGCCAGCAGTCTCGGGACTGGAGTGAATGCCGGGGAGCTGTTTTTT.